This T cell receptor beta chain was sequenced for a study of CD8 T cells in Susac syndrome. Broader study findings: The study admitted that it had a relatively small number of individuals in its TCR sequencing and HLA analysis.

When the RNA was reverse transcribed, random hexamers were used with an input of roughly 0.45 to 1 ug. TCRdb analysed the immunoSEQ multiplex PCR reads with MiXCR anew, one entry per CDR3 protein. Of tens of thousands of distinct CDR3 sequences detected, 94% appear once; the ten largest clones hold 0.5% to 0.7%. The CDR3 length is 16 residues. In germline, CDR1 is PRHDT, CDR2 FYEKMQ (reference sequence). V lost 5 bases to trimming and J lost 0 bases, with 14 bases between them. With regard to this clonotype: Antigen unknown.

Sequencing of TCR beta was carried out in blood CD8+ and CD4+ T cells. The patients serving as multiple sclerosis controls were treatment-naive. They had stable or active relapsing-remitting disease and fulfilled revised McDonald criteria. The chain carries TRBV13 and TRBJ2-1; a weak D match, TRBD2 (6 bases). The source of this sequence is a human donor with multiple sclerosis. Sequencing was performed on CD8+ T cells from PBMCs. The CDR3 here is CASSPSSESSYNEQFF. The CDR3, as DNA: TGTGCCAGCAGCCCCTCTAGCGAAAGCTCCTACAATGAGCAGTTCTTC.